The source of this T cell receptor beta chain is a study of blood T cell repertoires in COVID-19. Study summary: The study drew acute and convalescent COVID-19 samples from the United States, Italy and Spain. Nucleic acid was either cDNA or gDNA, and it came from T cells, B-cell-depleted T cells, or PBMCs.

Allocation to cohorts depended on clinical history reported by the participants. In the original processing: It was from reference gene primer amplification that nucleated cell counts were estimated. The protocol was immunoSEQ multiplex PCR, while the TCRdb copy is restricted to in-frame clones and leaves out a portion. Clonal size and the V and J genes are those of that table, whereas D and trimming came from the DNA. The sample includes 210,000 or so clones, around 81% seen only once; the top ten take 8% to 9.5%. The V end lost 4 bases, the J end lost 0 bases, and 13 bases lay between the germline ends. CDR3 length: 16 amino acids. Per the germline V gene, CDR1 is KGHDR and CDR2 is SFDVKD.

Sample: PBMCs or T cells enriched from blood (not recorded which). The rearrangement links TRBV24-1 to TRBJ2-3, with D maybe TRBD1 (6 bases). The source is a woman aged 50 to 60 with acute COVID-19. The CDR3 here is CATSDPKDRSTDTQYF. CDR3 nucleotide sequence: TGTGCCACCAGTGACCCAAAGGACAGAAGCACAGATACGCAGTATTTT.